The rows below give T cell receptor beta chains drawn from one sample of a study of cytomegalovirus exposure and HLA in healthy donors. The data were produced by immunoSEQ multiplex PCR, yet TCRdb's version contains in-frame clones alone and is incomplete. The repertoire holds roughly 200,000 clones, with around 80% as singletons. The specimen sequenced was PBMCs. The receptor set was obtained from a woman in her twenties or thirties in good health and CMV-seronegative. The CDR3 runs from the conserved cysteine through the conserved F or W. Fields, in order: J gene, clone size, V gene, D gene, CDR3 protein, CDR3 DNA. A D gene is named only where the DNA matches it firmly. Size values are once, few and many counts, or a class for expanded clones, and some rows have none.

J: TRBJ1-5
size: NA
V: TRBV6-1
D: NA
CDR3: CASGQTNSNQPQHF
DNA: TGTGCCAGCGGGCAGACAAATAGCAATCAGCCCCAGCATTTT

J: TRBJ1-2
size: NA
V: TRBV2
D: TRBD1
CDR3: CASSAAGTVDYGYTF
DNA: TGTGCCAGCAGTGCCGCCGGGACAGTCGACTATGGCTACACCTTC

J: TRBJ2-7
size: NA
V: TRBV5-1
D: NA
CDR3: CASSLGQPPYEQYF
DNA: TGCGCCAGCAGCTTGGGACAGCCACCCTACGAGCAGTACTTC

J: TRBJ1-2
size: few
V: TRBV28
D: NA
CDR3: CASSLVGQAYGYTF
DNA: TGTGCCAGCAGTTTAGTGGGACAAGCCTATGGCTACACCTTC

J: TRBJ1-4
size: NA
V: TRBV5-1
D: TRBD1
CDR3: CASSLGQGAAGEKLFF
DNA: TGCGCCAGCAGCTTGGGTCAGGGGGCGGCGGGTGAAAAACTGTTTTTT

J: TRBJ2-7
size: NA
V: TRBV2
D: TRBD1
CDR3: CASSGQGIYEQYF
DNA: TGTGCCAGCAGTGGACAGGGGATTTACGAGCAGTACTTC

J: TRBJ2-7
size: few
V: TRBV18
D: NA
CDR3: CASSRSDKGEQYF
DNA: TGTGCCAGCTCACGGTCGGACAAGGGAGAGCAGTACTTC

J: TRBJ2-3
size: NA
V: TRBV5-4
D: TRBD2
CDR3: CASSQTSGGVVDTQYF
DNA: TGTGCCAGCAGCCAAACTAGCGGGGGGGTAGTAGATACGCAGTATTTT

J: TRBJ1-4
size: NA
V: TRBV4-2
D: NA
CDR3: CASSQELTQGVEKLFF
DNA: TGTGCCAGCAGCCAAGAATTGACGCAGGGCGTTGAAAAACTGTTTTTT

J: TRBJ1-2
size: NA
V: TRBV4-2
D: TRBD1
CDR3: CASSPRPGTGNYGYTF
DNA: TGTGCCAGCAGCCCCAGACCCGGGACAGGCAACTATGGCTACACCTTC

J: TRBJ1-4
size: NA
V: TRBV2
D: NA
CDR3: CATYGVGVNEKLFF
DNA: TGTGCCACCTACGGCGTAGGGGTTAATGAAAAACTGTTTTTT

J: TRBJ2-1
size: NA
V: TRBV5-1
D: TRBD2
CDR3: CASSLGEGSYNEQFF
DNA: TGCGCCAGCAGCCTCGGGGAGGGATCCTACAATGAGCAGTTCTTC

J: TRBJ1-6
size: NA
V: TRBV15
D: TRBD1
CDR3: CATSRPDRGISPLHF
DNA: TGTGCCACCAGCAGACCGGACAGGGGAATTTCACCCCTCCACTTT

J: TRBJ2-7
size: NA
V: TRBV6-5
D: TRBD2
CDR3: CASSRASGTYEQYF
DNA: TGTGCCAGCAGTAGGGCTAGCGGTACCTACGAGCAGTACTTC

J: TRBJ1-2
size: NA
V: TRBV27
D: NA
CDR3: CASILYGYTF
DNA: TGTGCCAGCATCCTCTATGGCTACACCTTC

J: TRBJ1-4
size: NA
V: TRBV5-1
D: TRBD1
CDR3: CASSVGQGNEKLFF
DNA: TGCGCCAGCAGCGTGGGACAGGGGAATGAAAAACTGTTTTTT

J: TRBJ2-5
size: NA
V: TRBV5-1
D: TRBD1
CDR3: CASRGTGDQETQYF
DNA: TGCGCCAGCAGAGGGACAGGGGACCAAGAGACCCAGTACTTC

J: TRBJ2-7
size: NA
V: TRBV28
D: TRBD1
CDR3: CASPPAQGVIYEQYF
DNA: TGTGCCAGTCCGCCGGCACAGGGGGTAATCTACGAGCAGTACTTC

J: TRBJ1-2
size: few
V: TRBV18
D: NA
CDR3: CASSPLNTDSRGYTF
DNA: TGTGCCAGCTCACCATTAAACACGGACTCGCGGGGCTACACCTTC

J: TRBJ1-1
size: NA
V: TRBV5-4
D: NA
CDR3: CASSADSILNTEAFF
DNA: TGTGCCAGCAGCGCGGACAGCATATTGAACACTGAAGCTTTCTTT

J: TRBJ2-7
size: NA
V: TRBV21-1
D: NA
CDR3: CASSSRMGQTTYEQYF
DNA: TGTGCCAGCAGCAGCCGAATGGGACAGACGACCTACGAGCAGTACTTC

J: TRBJ2-7
size: NA
V: TRBV7-8
D: NA
CDR3: CASSYGGVSYEQYF
DNA: TGTGCCAGCAGCTATGGCGGGGTGTCCTACGAGCAGTACTTC

J: TRBJ2-7
size: NA
V: TRBV19
D: NA
CDR3: CASSIGSGTYEQYF
DNA: TGTGCCAGTAGTATCGGGTCAGGGACCTACGAGCAGTACTTC

J: TRBJ1-2
size: few
V: TRBV5-6
D: NA
CDR3: CASSLGSNSGYTF
DNA: TGTGCCAGCAGCTTGGGAAGTAACTCGGGCTACACCTTC

J: TRBJ1-1
size: NA
V: TRBV6-1
D: NA
CDR3: CASTEGMWGDEAFF
DNA: TGTGCCAGCACTGAAGGTATGTGGGGAGATGAAGCTTTCTTT

J: TRBJ1-5
size: NA
V: TRBV2
D: TRBD1
CDR3: CAGGTGARQPQHF
DNA: TGTGCCGGAGGGACAGGGGCCCGTCAGCCCCAGCATTTT

J: TRBJ2-3
size: NA
V: TRBV11-3
D: TRBD1
CDR3: CASSTGTGGRGTQYF
DNA: TGTGCCAGCAGCACGGGGACAGGGGGGAGAGGTACGCAGTATTTT

J: TRBJ1-3
size: few
V: TRBV5-4
D: NA
CDR3: CASSFGGNTIYF
DNA: TGTGCCAGCAGCTTCGGGGGAAACACCATATATTTT

J: TRBJ1-1
size: few
V: TRBV6-1
D: TRBD1
CDR3: CASSERGDRGRRNTEAFF
DNA: TGTGCCAGCAGTGAAAGAGGGGACAGGGGGCGACGGAACACTGAAGCTTTCTTT

J: TRBJ1-2
size: once
V: TRBV6-1
D: NA
CDR3: CASRQGTNYGYTF
DNA: TGTGCCAGCAGACAGGGAACTAACTATGGCTACACCTTC

J: TRBJ2-5
size: NA
V: TRBV6-4
D: NA
CDR3: CASSVSSKLQETQYF
DNA: TGTGCCAGCAGTGTATCTAGCAAACTCCAAGAGACCCAGTACTTC

J: TRBJ2-5
size: NA
V: TRBV29-1
D: TRBD2
CDR3: CGYLNPRGLAGDETQYF
DNA: TGCGGATATCTCAACCCGAGGGGACTAGCGGGAGATGAGACCCAGTACTTC

J: TRBJ1-1
size: NA
V: TRBV28
D: NA
CDR3: CASSSSVAAFF
DNA: TGTGCCAGCAGTTCGTCCGTAGCTGCTTTCTTT

J: TRBJ2-4
size: NA
V: TRBV6-5
D: NA
CDR3: CASRGTGRIQYF
DNA: TGTGCCAGCAGAGGAACAGGGAGAATTCAGTACTTC

J: TRBJ2-7
size: NA
V: TRBV6-5
D: NA
CDR3: CASIGELGQYF
DNA: TGTGCCAGTATCGGGGAGTTAGGGCAGTACTTC

J: TRBJ2-1
size: NA
V: TRBV11-3
D: NA
CDR3: CASSLERDEQFF
DNA: TGTGCCAGCAGCTTAGAGAGGGATGAGCAGTTCTTC

J: TRBJ1-5
size: NA
V: TRBV9
D: NA
CDR3: CASGGGASNQPQHF
DNA: TGTGCCAGTGGCGGGGGGGCTAGCAATCAGCCCCAGCATTTT

J: TRBJ2-7
size: NA
V: TRBV7-2
D: TRBD2
CDR3: CASSRLADSYYEQYF
DNA: TGTGCCAGCAGCAGACTAGCGGATTCCTACTACGAGCAGTACTTC

J: TRBJ2-1
size: NA
V: TRBV6-5
D: TRBD2
CDR3: CASSSWASGYNEQFF
DNA: TGTGCCAGCAGTTCTTGGGCTAGCGGCTACAATGAGCAGTTCTTC

J: TRBJ2-7
size: NA
V: TRBV5-4
D: TRBD1
CDR3: CASSSAGTGGWYEQYF
DNA: TGTGCCAGCAGCTCCGCGGGGACAGGGGGTTGGTACGAGCAGTACTTC

J: TRBJ1-1
size: once
V: TRBV9
D: NA
CDR3: CASSVAGGAVVRAFF
DNA: TGTGCCAGCAGCGTAGCTGGAGGGGCCGTCGTACGAGCTTTCTTT

J: TRBJ1-3
size: NA
V: TRBV6-6
D: NA
CDR3: CASSYGGSGNTIYF
DNA: TGTGCCAGCAGTTACGGAGGGTCAGGAAACACCATATATTTT

J: TRBJ1-4
size: NA
V: TRBV5-8
D: TRBD1
CDR3: CASSPQGLTNEKLFF
DNA: TGTGCCAGCAGCCCACAGGGGTTAACTAATGAAAAACTGTTTTTT

J: TRBJ2-3
size: once
V: TRBV5-4
D: TRBD2
CDR3: CASSQTSGGTRTDTQYF
DNA: TGTGCCAGCAGCCAGACTAGCGGGGGAACTCGCACAGATACGCAGTATTTT

J: TRBJ1-2
size: NA
V: TRBV30
D: NA
CDR3: CAWSVPSGGLFGYTF
DNA: TGTGCCTGGAGTGTACCGAGCGGAGGGTTGTTTGGCTACACCTTC

J: TRBJ1-2
size: NA
V: TRBV18
D: NA
CDR3: CASSPLGVPGTPNYGYTF
DNA: TGTGCCAGCTCACCATTGGGCGTTCCAGGGACTCCTAACTATGGCTACACCTTC

J: TRBJ2-1
size: NA
V: TRBV7-2
D: TRBD2
CDR3: CASSFTSGGFSEQFF
DNA: TGTGCCAGCAGCTTTACTAGCGGGGGGTTCAGTGAGCAGTTCTTC

J: TRBJ1-1
size: NA
V: TRBV6-1
D: NA
CDR3: CASTRTDTEAFF
DNA: TGTGCCAGCACCCGGACAGACACTGAAGCTTTCTTT

J: TRBJ1-1
size: NA
V: TRBV27
D: TRBD1
CDR3: CASSWGTGLMNTEAFF
DNA: TGTGCCAGCTCCTGGGGGACAGGGCTTATGAACACTGAAGCTTTCTTT

J: TRBJ2-7
size: NA
V: TRBV19
D: NA
CDR3: CASSIPGIYEQYF
DNA: TGTGCCAGTAGTATCCCCGGGATCTACGAGCAGTACTTC

J: TRBJ1-1
size: NA
V: TRBV10-1
D: NA
CDR3: CASSPDRLNTEAFF
DNA: TGCGCCAGCAGTCCAGACAGACTGAACACTGAAGCTTTCTTT

J: TRBJ1-2
size: NA
V: TRBV10-2
D: TRBD1
CDR3: CASSERGQGVYGYTF
DNA: TGCGCCAGCAGTGAGCGCGGACAGGGAGTCTATGGCTACACCTTC

J: TRBJ1-5
size: NA
V: TRBV28
D: NA
CDR3: CASSLAGYRPQHF
DNA: TGTGCCAGCAGTTTGGCAGGTTATCGGCCCCAGCATTTT

J: TRBJ2-7
size: NA
V: TRBV9
D: NA
CDR3: CASSVAMEGPYEQYF
DNA: TGTGCCAGCAGCGTAGCGATGGAGGGGCCCTACGAGCAGTACTTC